In its sample, the clone carrying this TCR beta chain was seen a few times. Its antigen remains unidentified. This sample was taken from a study of T cell responses to AZD1222 COVID-19 vaccine. This CDR3 is 12 amino acids long. V was pared by 6 bases and J by 3 bases, with 8 bases between. Study observations and caveats: Only six people who got AZD1222 tested seropositive at baseline. Nearly half of unique spike-specific TCRs reportedly avoided B.1.351 and B.1.1.7 mutated regions.

The protocol was immunoSEQ multiplex PCR, while the TCRdb copy is restricted to in-frame clones and leaves out a portion. The sample lists under 100,000 clones, 88% occurring once. The TCR was taken from an adult in good health. The sample here was peripheral blood, taken on day 0 of AZD1222 vaccination. J is TRBJ1-2 and V is TRBV12-3 or TRBV12-4; no clear D gene. The CDR3 loop is CASSPGHYGYTF. The CDR3 DNA reads TGTGCCAGCAGCCCCGGCCACTATGGCTACACCTTC.